This TCR beta chain appears in the sequencing data of a study of OX40 agonist ivuxolimab in advanced cancers. Blood specimens came from baseline, cycle 4 day 1, and cycle 7 day 1. Libraries were prepared by immunoSEQ multiplex PCR; TCRdb keeps only in-frame clonotypes and omits some of them. The table records approximately 14,000 clones, about 70% of them present only once. This clone was seen only once. Germline CDR1 is SGHTS and CDR2 is YDEGEE. V was cut by 1 base and J by 4 bases, with 11 bases left in between. The CDR3 is 14 residues long. Sequences were derived from CD4+ or CD8+ T cells sorted from blood, sampled in a trial of the OX40 agonist ivuxolimab. The chain joins TRBV5-8 to TRBJ1-1; no firm D call. This receptor was identified in an adult with an advanced solid tumor such as melanoma, head and neck, liver or kidney cancer. CDR3 in amino acids: CASSLPGFGTEAFF. CDR3 nucleotides: TGTGCCAGCAGCTTGCCGGGGTTTGGCACTGAAGCTTTCTTT.